This T cell receptor beta chain originates from a study of neurological immune-mediated disorders (dated by TCRdb to about 2019). Background on the whole study: Peripheral blood TCR-beta repertoires from HTLV-I-associated myelopathy (HAM/TSP) patients, multiple sclerosis patients and healthy controls were compared by UMI-based sequencing. The roughly 110 TCR-beta libraries covered PBMC samples along with longitudinal samples, technical triplicates, and paired sorted CD4+ and CD8+ T-cell subsets. The cohort was made up of 68 subjects, consisting of around 14 HAM/TSP patients, 35 or so multiple sclerosis patients and about 20 healthy controls. Longitudinal HAM/TSP and healthy donors had 3 time-points each (about 3-45 month intervals). What the research found in general, with its limitations: The highest TCR clonal expansion was observed in HAM/TSP patients, whereas the lowest was observed in MS patients, even when compared with healthy controls. No identical CDR3 amino acid sequences were found to be shared among expanded clones across subjects, suggesting that TCR-beta repertoires were private in all groups.

cDNA synthesis used template-switch 5'RACE with a primer carrying a 10-nucleotide random unique molecular identifier tagging each TCR transcript. Every sequencing run yielded over 170 million TCR-beta sequences covering 15-18 subjects. Total RNA was extracted with the RNeasy kit. Using the KAPA Real-time Library Amplification kit, TCR-beta VDJ regions were amplified with primers for the TCR constant region and the 5'RACE anchor. Sample indexes and Illumina adaptors were added in a first PCR, after which library yield was increased in a second PCR. After Ampure bead purification, the TCR product of roughly 650 bp was size-selected on a 2% E-gel SizeSelection system. Before pooling, libraries had their quality checked on a Bioanalyzer, their concentration measured with Qubit, and their quantity determined with the Kapa Library Quantification kit. An Illumina HiSeq 2500 sequenced the libraries paired-end 2 x 150 bp. To increase sequence diversity, about 25-30% phiX was spiked into each library pool. As for the authors' bioinformatics: The UMI-based MiGEC pipeline processed quality-filtered reads and removed over 85% of raw TCR sequences during error correction. IMGT germline references were used for aligning VDJ genes, and each clonotype was defined as a unique CDR3 amino acid sequence together with its V-J genes. VDJtools evaluated clonal expansion, Shannon diversity and CDR3 relatedness (CalcPairwiseDistances, ClusterSamples); CLCbio workbench built phylogenetic trees. Clones with at least 8 unique UMIs were defined as expanded, with this threshold being based on coefficient-of-variation modelling across technical triplicates. The public reads were reanalyzed by TCRdb: fastp trimming at Q25, MiXCR alignment, in-frame beta chains only. Entries are consolidated by CDR3 protein sequence, retaining the most common genes and DNA. TCRdb's processing, not the study's, gives the V and J calls here. The sample table contains over 70,000 distinct CDR3 sequences; only one count was recorded for about 9.4% of them. The biggest ten clones account for about 9.6% of the sample.

This specimen's time point label, interpreted: longitudinal time-point 1 (baseline). The healthy controls were volunteers from a blood bank in Maryland, USA. Unsorted PBMC libraries were generated from 2 million PBMCs stored in RNAlater at -80 °C until RNA extraction. Peripheral blood was subjected to Ficoll-Hypaque density gradient centrifugation to isolate PBMCs, which were then cryopreserved in liquid nitrogen. With regard to this clonotype: Its antigen is currently not known. Nothing much larger sits one base from this clone, and base qualities are not available.

CDR1 and CDR2 (SGHNT, YYREEE) derive from the germline V gene (reference sequence). Deletion took 4 bases off V and 0 bases off J, with a span of 14 bases between the germline ends. Counted from cysteine to phenylalanine, this CDR3 has 15 amino acids. CDR3 DNA is the only sequence kept; it has 45 bases, read in frame from the first base. The rearrangement combines TRBV5-4 with TRBJ2-7; a weak D assignment points to TRBD2 (6 bases agree). The clonotype was recovered from a man aged 25-45 years in good health. Sequenced input: PBMCs. The DNA reads as follows: TGTGCCAGCAGCGAATCGGCCGGGGGCTCCTACGAGCAGTACTTC. Its amino acids are CASSESAGGSYEQYF.